This section outlines one T cell receptor (beta chain) sequence together with its context. Its specificity is not known. The sample is drawn from a study of CD8 T cells in Susac syndrome. Whole-study context: Among the Susac syndrome patients who underwent sequencing, about 6 had clinically active disease, while under 10 of them were in remission.

FACS enriched CD8+ TEMRA cells, while bulk CD8+ and CD4+ were negatively isolated. When the RNA was reverse transcribed, random hexamers were used with an input of roughly 0.45 to 1 ug. Amplification of TCR beta CDR3 across 54 Vbeta and 13 Jbeta was performed with immunoSEQ multiplex PCR. TCRdb itself ran the immunoSEQ multiplex PCR reads through MiXCR, one entry per CDR3 protein. Of more than 150,000 distinct CDR3 sequences in the sample, roughly 95% were seen once. The CDR3 runs to 15 residues. V was trimmed by 5 bases and J by 5 bases, leaving 18 bases between them. Study-wide results and limits: Expansion of clones was not seen in the CD4+ T cell repertoires of Susac syndrome.

This clonotype was sampled from a human donor with Susac syndrome. The chain uses TRBV12-3 or TRBV12-4 and TRBJ1-1; no clear D. Material: CD4+ T cells from PBMCs. CDR3 in DNA: TGTGCCAGCAGTCCCCAAGTCGTCCGAGGGACTGAAGCTTTCTTT. This encodes CASSPQVVRGTEAFF.